This T cell receptor beta chain was found in a study of T-cell memory formation after mild COVID-19. Study information: Clusters of TCRs were largely donor specific. The study, taken as a whole, reports: Memory sampled before infection contained some responding clones, suggesting cross-reactive memory joined. Unconfirmed was the SARS-CoV-2 specificity of second-wave clones that peaked on day 37. Contracting CD4+ clones were located mainly in CM and EM, and CD8+ clones in EMRA.

Note on this clonotype: Its antigen is unidentified.

TCRdb itself ran the 5' RACE reads through MiXCR, one entry per CDR3 protein. The sample includes just over 300,000 distinct CDR3 sequences, roughly a fifth of them seen just once. Germline lookup yields CDR1 SNHLY and CDR2 FYNNEI. The CDR3 loop spans 15 amino acids. V was trimmed by 4 bases and J by 0 bases, leaving 10 bases between them. J is TRBJ1-5 and V is TRBV2; D gene ambiguous. This clonotype originated in a man between 18 and 35 years old who had mild COVID-19 (a few samples of this study predate the infection). Cell type and time point are not known. Material: PBMCs or a T cell subset sorted from them (not recorded which). The CDR3 bases are TGTGCCAGCAGTGTCGACCGGAATAGCAATCAGCCCCAGCATTTT. Translating gives CASSVDRNSNQPQHF.